The clone carrying this T cell receptor beta chain occurred once. This specimen comes from a study of T cell responses to AZD1222 COVID-19 vaccine. Sequencing was performed with immunoSEQ multiplex PCR; in TCRdb, only in-frame clones are kept and a portion is missing. The sample lists about 130,000 clones, just over 85% seen once, with around 20% in the top ten. CDR1 is MNHEY, CDR2 SMNVEV, per germline (reference sequence). Deletions cut 6 bases from V and 6 bases from J, with 11 bases between. The CDR3 runs 12 residues. The sequences come from peripheral blood, collected on day 0 of AZD1222 vaccination. The TCR was taken from an adult in good health. V gene TRBV27 combines with J gene TRBJ1-1; D unclear. This chain's CDR3 is CASRSPRSEAFF. Here the CDR3 DNA reads TGTGCCAGCAGGTCGCCGCGGTCTGAAGCTTTCTTT.